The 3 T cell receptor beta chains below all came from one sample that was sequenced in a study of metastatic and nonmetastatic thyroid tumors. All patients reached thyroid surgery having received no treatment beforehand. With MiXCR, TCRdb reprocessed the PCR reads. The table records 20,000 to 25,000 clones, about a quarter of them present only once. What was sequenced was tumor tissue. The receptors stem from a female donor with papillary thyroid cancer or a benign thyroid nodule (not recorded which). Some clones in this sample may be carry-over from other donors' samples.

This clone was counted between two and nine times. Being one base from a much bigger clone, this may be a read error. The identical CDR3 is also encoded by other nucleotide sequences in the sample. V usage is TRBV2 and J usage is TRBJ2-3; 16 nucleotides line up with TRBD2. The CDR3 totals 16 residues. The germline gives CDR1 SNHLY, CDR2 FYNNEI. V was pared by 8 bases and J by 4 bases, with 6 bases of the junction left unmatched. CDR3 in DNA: TGTGCCAGCCGATGGGGACTAGCGGGGGGGTCAGATACGCAGTATTTT. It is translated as CASRWGLAGGSDTQYF.

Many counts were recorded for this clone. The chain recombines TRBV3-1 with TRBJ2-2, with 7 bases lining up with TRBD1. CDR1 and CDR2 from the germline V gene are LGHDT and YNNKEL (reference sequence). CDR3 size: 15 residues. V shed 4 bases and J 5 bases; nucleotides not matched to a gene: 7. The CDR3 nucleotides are TGTGCCAGCAGCCTCCTCGGGACAGAGACCGGGGAGCTGTTTTTT. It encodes CASSLLGTETGELFF.

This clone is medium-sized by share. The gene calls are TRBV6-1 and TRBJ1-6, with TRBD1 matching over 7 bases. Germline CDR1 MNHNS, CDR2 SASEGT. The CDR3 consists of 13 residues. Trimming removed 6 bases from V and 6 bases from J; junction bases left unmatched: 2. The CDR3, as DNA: TGTGCCAGCAGAAGGGACAGTAATTCACCCCTCCACTTT. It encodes CASRRDSNSPLHF.